The rows below give T cell receptor beta chains drawn from one sample of a study of blood T cell repertoires in COVID-19. This table comes from immunoSEQ multiplex PCR, and its TCRdb copy is limited to in-frame clones, with some not included. The data show around 41,000 clones, about 85% seen once. Sequencing input: peripheral blood. The receptors shown here come from a woman aged 80 or older with active COVID-19. Both conserved end residues are part of each CDR3. D genes are given only for firm matches. A clone size is listed for some rows: how often the clone was seen (once, few, many), or a class if it is expanded.

>TRBJ1-2|.|.|TRBV19
TGTGCCAGTAGTATCAGGGGCGACTATGGCTACACCTTC
CASSIRGDYGYTF
>TRBJ2-7|once|TRBD1|TRBV5-1
TGCGCCAGCAGCCCATGGACAGGTAAGGTCTACGAGCAGTACTTC
CASSPWTGKVYEQYF
>TRBJ2-5|.|.|TRBV7-7
TGTGCCAGCAGCTTAGGGGCAGGGAGGGAGACCCAGTACTTC
CASSLGAGRETQYF
>TRBJ1-1|.|.|TRBV7-2
TGTGCCAGCAGCAGAGGGACATCGAACACTGAAGCTTTCTTT
CASSRGTSNTEAFF
>TRBJ1-1|.|.|TRBV10-1
TGCGCCAGCAGCATACAGGGCAGCACTGAAGCTTTCTTT
CASSIQGSTEAFF
>TRBJ1-4|.|.|TRBV9
TGTGCCAGCAGCGCCGGGACAAGGGAAAAACTGTTTTTT
CASSAGTREKLFF
>TRBJ1-2|few|TRBD1|TRBV18
TGTGCCAGCTCACCCACAGGGGATTTACGGTATGGCTACACCTTC
CASSPTGDLRYGYTF
>TRBJ1-1|.|.|TRBV7-2
TGTGCCAGCAGCGTCTCATTAGTCCAGAACACTGAAGCTTTCTTT
CASSVSLVQNTEAFF
>TRBJ2-6|.|TRBD1|TRBV6-4
TGTGCCAGCAGTGAGGCACAGGGGCCTGGGGCCAACGTCCTGACTTTC
CASSEAQGPGANVLTF
>TRBJ2-5|.|.|TRBV30
TGTGCCTGGATTCGATATCGGGCTAGGGGCCAAGAGACCCAGTACTTC
CAWIRYRARGQETQYF
>TRBJ2-7|.|TRBD2|TRBV29-1
TGCAGCGTTGAGTATAGCGGGGGGACCTACGAGCAGTACTTC
CSVEYSGGTYEQYF
>TRBJ1-2|.|TRBD1|TRBV28
TGTGCCAGCAGTTCCAGACAGGGTAAGGTCTATGGCTACACCTTC
CASSSRQGKVYGYTF
>TRBJ2-3|.|TRBD2|TRBV28
TGTGCCAGCAGTTCATATGGAAGCGGGGGGCCCTACTCTGTCACAGATACGCAGTATTTT
CASSSYGSGGPYSVTDTQYF
>TRBJ1-5|.|TRBD1|TRBV6-2/TRBV6-3
TGTGCCAGCAGTTCGGACAGGGGGAAAGGTCAGCCCCAGCATTTT
CASSSDRGKGQPQHF
>TRBJ2-7|.|.|TRBV7-2
TGTGCCAGCAGCTTAGGGTTGACAGGGAGGACCTACGAGCAGTACTTC
CASSLGLTGRTYEQYF